This T cell receptor (beta chain) was found in a study of blood T cell repertoires in COVID-19. CDR1 is LGHNA and CDR2 is YSLEER in the germline V gene. This CDR3 region has 16 residues. With V trimmed by 0 bases and J by 2 bases, 4 bases remained unmatched. Using immunoSEQ multiplex PCR, the repertoire was profiled, and TCRdb retains in-frame clones only, with some absent. The sample comprises 150,000 to 200,000 clones, around 82% of which are singletons, and about 15% rests with the top ten. The chain joins TRBV4-3 to TRBJ1-2; 9 bases are shared with TRBD1. Sequencing was done on a sample of PBMCs or T cells enriched from blood (not recorded which). The receptor's source is a woman between 45 and 60 years old with acute COVID-19. The CDR3 DNA reads TGCGCCAGCAGCCAAGATAGAGGGACAGGGAACTATGGCTACACCTTC. Its protein is CASSQDRGTGNYGYTF.